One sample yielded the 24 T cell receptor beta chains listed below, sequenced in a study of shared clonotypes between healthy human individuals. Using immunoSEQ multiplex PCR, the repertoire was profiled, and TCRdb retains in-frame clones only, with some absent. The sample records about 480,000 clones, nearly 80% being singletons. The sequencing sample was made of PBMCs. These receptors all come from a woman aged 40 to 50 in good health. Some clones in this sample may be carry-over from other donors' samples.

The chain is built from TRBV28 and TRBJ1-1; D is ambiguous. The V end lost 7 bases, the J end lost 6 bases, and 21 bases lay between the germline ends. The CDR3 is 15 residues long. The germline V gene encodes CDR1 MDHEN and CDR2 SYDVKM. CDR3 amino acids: CASTTTGRALPEAFF. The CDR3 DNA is TGTGCCAGCACCACGACCGGAAGGGCTCTACCTGAAGCTTTCTTT. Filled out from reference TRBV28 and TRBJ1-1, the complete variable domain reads DVKVTQSSRYLVKRTGEKVFLECVQDMDHENMFWYRQDPGLGLRLIYFSYDVKMKEKGDIPEGYSVSREKKERFSLILESASTNQTSMYLCASTTTGRALPEAFFGQGTRLTVV.

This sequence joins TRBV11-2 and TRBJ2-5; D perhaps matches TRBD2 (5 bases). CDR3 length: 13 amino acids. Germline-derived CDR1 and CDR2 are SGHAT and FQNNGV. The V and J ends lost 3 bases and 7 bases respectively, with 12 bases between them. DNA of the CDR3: TGTGCCAGCAGCTTGGTACTTCGGGGGACCCAGTACTTC. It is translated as CASSLVLRGTQYF.

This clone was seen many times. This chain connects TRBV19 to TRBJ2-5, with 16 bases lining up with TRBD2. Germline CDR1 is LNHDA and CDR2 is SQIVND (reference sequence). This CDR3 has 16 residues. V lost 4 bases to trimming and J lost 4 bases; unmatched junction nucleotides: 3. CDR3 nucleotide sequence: TGTGCCAGTAGTAGCGGGACTAGCGGGAGGGGAGAGACCCAGTACTTC. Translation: CASSSGTSGRGETQYF.

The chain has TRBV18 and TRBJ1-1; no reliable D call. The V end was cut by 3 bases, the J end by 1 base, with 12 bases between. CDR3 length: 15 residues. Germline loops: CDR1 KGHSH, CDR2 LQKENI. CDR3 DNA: TGTGCCAGCTCACCTAACTCCGTCAAGAACACTGAAGCTTTCTTT. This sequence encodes CASSPNSVKNTEAFF.

The CDR3 region is CASSQDRGVTGELFF. The CDR3, as DNA: TGCGCCAGCAGCCAAGACCGGGGGGTCACCGGGGAGCTGTTTTTT. V and J are TRBV4-3 and TRBJ2-2, with 7 bases aligning to TRBD2. Trimming at V came to 0 bases and at J to 4 bases, leaving 2 bases not matched to a gene. Germline-derived CDR1 and CDR2 are LGHNA and YSLEER. This CDR3 spans 15 amino acids.

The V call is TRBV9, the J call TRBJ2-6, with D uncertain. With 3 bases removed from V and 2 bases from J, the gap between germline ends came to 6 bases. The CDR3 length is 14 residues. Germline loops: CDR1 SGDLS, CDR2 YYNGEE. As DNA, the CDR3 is TGTGCCAGCAGCGCCCTACCTGGGGCCAACGTCCTGACTTTC. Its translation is CASSALPGANVLTF.

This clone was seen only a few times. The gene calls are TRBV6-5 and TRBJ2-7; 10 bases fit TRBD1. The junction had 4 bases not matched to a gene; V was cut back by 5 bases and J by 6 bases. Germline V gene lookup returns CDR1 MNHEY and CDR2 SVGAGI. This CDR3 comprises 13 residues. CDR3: CASSRGTGVEQYF. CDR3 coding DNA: TGTGCCAGCAGTCGAGGGACAGGGGTCGAGCAGTACTTC.

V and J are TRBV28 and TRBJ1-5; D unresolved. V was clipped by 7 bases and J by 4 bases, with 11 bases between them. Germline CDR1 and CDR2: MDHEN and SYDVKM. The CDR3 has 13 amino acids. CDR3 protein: CASTLGGNQPQHF. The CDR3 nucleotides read TGTGCCAGCACCCTGGGAGGGAATCAGCCCCAGCATTTT.

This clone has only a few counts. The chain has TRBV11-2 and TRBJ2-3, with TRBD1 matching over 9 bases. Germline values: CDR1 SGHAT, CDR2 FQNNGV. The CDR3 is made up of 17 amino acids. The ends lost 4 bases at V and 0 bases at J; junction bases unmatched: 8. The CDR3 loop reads CASSWHLGQGSTDTQYF. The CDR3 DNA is TGTGCCAGCAGCTGGCACCTGGGACAGGGTAGCACAGATACGCAGTATTTT.

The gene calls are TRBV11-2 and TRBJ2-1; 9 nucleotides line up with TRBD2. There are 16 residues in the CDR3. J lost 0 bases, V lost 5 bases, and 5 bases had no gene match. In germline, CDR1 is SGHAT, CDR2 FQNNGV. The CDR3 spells CASSPISGSSYNEQFF. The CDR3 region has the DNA TGTGCCAGCAGCCCTATTAGCGGGAGCTCCTACAATGAGCAGTTCTTC.

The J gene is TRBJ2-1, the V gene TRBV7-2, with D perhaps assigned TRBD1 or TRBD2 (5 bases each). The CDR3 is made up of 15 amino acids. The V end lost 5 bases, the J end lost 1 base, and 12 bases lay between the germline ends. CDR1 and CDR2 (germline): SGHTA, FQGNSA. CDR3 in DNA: TGTGCCAGCAGCCACGAGGGGCGATCCTACAATGAGCAGTTCTTC. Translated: CASSHEGRSYNEQFF.

The CDR3 loop is CSASSPGGYTF. CDR3 nucleotides: TGCAGTGCTAGTTCCCCGGGAGGCTACACCTTC. The rearrangement links TRBV20-1 to TRBJ1-2, with unresolved D. The V gene's germline CDR1 is DFQATT and CDR2 SNEGSKA (reference sequence). This CDR3 has 11 amino acids. Trimming shortened V by 3 bases and J by 8 bases, and 10 bases separated the two germline ends.

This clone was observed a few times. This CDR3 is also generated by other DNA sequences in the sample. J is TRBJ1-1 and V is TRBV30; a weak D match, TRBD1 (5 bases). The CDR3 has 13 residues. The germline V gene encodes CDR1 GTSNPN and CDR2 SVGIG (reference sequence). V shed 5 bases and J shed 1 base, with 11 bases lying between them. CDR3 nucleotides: TGTGCCTGGTCCTATACAGGGAACACTGAAGCTTTCTTT. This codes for CAWSYTGNTEAFF. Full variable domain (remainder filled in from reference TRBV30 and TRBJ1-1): SQTIHQWPATLVQPVGSPLSLECTVEGTSNPNLYWYRQAAGRGLQLLFYSVGIGQISSEVPQNLSASRPQDRQFILSSKKLLLSDSGFYLCAWSYTGNTEAFFGQGTRLTVV.

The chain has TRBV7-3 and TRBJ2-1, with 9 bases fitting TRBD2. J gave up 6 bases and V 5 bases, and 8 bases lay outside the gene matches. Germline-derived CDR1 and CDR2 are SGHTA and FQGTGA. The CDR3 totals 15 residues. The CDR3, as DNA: TGTGCCAGCAGCCCCGGCGGGGGGGCCCCCAATGAGCAGTTCTTC. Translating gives CASSPGGGAPNEQFF. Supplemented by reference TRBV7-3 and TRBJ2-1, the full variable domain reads GAGVSQTPSNKVTEKGKYVELRCDPISGHTALYWYRQSLGQGPEFLIYFQGTGAADDSGLPNDRFFAVRPEGSVSTLKIQRTERGDSAVYLCASSPGGGAPNEQFFGPGTRLTVL.

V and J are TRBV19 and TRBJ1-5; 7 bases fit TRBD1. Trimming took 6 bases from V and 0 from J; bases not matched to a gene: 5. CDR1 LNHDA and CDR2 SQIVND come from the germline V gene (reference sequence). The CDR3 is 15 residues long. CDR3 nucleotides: TGTGCCAGTAGGATGACAGGGTATAGCAATCAGCCCCAGCATTTT. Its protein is CASRMTGYSNQPQHF.

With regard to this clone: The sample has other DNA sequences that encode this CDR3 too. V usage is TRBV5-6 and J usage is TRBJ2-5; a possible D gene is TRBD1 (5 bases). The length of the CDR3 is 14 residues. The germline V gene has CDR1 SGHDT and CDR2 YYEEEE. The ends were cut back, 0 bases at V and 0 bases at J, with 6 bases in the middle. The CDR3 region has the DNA TGTGCCAGCAGCTTGGTAGGGGACCAAGAGACCCAGTACTTC. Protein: CASSLVGDQETQYF.

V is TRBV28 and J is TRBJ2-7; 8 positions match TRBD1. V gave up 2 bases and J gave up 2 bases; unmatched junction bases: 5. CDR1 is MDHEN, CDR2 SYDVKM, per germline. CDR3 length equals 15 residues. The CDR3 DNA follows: TGTGCCAGCAGTTTACCCGGACAGGGCCCCTACGAGCAGTACTTC. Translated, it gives CASSLPGQGPYEQYF. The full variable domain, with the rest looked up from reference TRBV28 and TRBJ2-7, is DVKVTQSSRYLVKRTGEKVFLECVQDMDHENMFWYRQDPGLGLRLIYFSYDVKMKEKGDIPEGYSVSREKKERFSLILESASTNQTSMYLCASSLPGQGPYEQYFGPGTRLTVT.

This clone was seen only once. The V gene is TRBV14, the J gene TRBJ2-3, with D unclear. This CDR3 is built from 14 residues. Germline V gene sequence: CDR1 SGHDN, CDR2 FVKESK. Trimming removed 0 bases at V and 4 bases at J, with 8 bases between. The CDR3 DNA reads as TGTGCCAGCAGCCAAGATCTAAGTTCAGATACGCAGTATTTT. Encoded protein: CASSQDLSSDTQYF.

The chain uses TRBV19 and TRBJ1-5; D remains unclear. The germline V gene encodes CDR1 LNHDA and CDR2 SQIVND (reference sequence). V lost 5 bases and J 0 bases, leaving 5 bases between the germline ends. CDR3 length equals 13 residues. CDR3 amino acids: CASSAYSNQPQHF. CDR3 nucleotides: TGTGCCAGTAGTGCCTATAGCAATCAGCCCCAGCATTTT.

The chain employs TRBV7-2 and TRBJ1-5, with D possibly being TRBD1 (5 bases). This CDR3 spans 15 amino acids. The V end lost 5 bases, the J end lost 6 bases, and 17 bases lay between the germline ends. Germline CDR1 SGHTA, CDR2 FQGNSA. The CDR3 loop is CASSPTLGAGQPQHF. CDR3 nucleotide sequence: TGTGCCAGCAGCCCGACCCTAGGGGCAGGTCAGCCCCAGCATTTT.

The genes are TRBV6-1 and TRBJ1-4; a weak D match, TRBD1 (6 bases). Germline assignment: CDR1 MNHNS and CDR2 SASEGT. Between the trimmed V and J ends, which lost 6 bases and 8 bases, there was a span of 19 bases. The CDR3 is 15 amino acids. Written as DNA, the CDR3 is TGTGCCAGCAGCGGGCAACAGGGCATCGGAGAAAAACTGTTTTTT. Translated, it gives CASSGQQGIGEKLFF.

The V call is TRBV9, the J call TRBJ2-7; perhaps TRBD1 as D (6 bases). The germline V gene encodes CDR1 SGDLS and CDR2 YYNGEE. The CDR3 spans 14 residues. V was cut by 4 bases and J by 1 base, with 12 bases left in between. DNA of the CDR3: TGTGCCAGCAGCCCACACAGGGAATCCTACGAGCAGTACTTC. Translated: CASSPHRESYEQYF.

The CDR3 coding sequence is TGTGCCAGCAGCTGGGGCTTTACAGGGGGCACAGATACGCAGTATTTT. Translating gives CASSWGFTGGTDTQYF. This rearrangement joins TRBV5-6 to TRBJ2-3; 7 bases are a match to TRBD1. Trimming took 3 bases from V and 1 from J; bases not matched to a gene: 8. Germline-derived CDR1 and CDR2 are SGHDT and YYEEEE. This CDR3 region has 16 residues. The complete variable domain, with remaining parts taken from reference TRBV5-6 and TRBJ2-3, reads DAGVTQSPTHLIKTRGQQVTLRCSPKSGHDTVSWYQQALGQGPQFIFQYYEEEERQRGNFPDRFSGHQFPNYSSELNVNALLLGDSALYLCASSWGFTGGTDTQYFGPGTRLTVL.

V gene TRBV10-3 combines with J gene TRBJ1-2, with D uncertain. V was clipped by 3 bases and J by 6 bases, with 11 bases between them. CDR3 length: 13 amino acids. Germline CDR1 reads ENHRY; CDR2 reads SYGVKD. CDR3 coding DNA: TGTGCCATCAGTGAAGAGTCTACAAATGGCTACACCTTC. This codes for CAISEESTNGYTF.